One TCR beta chain is described in this entry. Its specificity is not known. Data came from immunoSEQ multiplex PCR; TCRdb stores just in-frame clones and leaves some out. The data show about 32,000 clones, approximately 90% seen once. The data derive from a study of OX40 agonist ivuxolimab in advanced cancers. Study-wide context: Patients undergoing dose escalation presented with hepatocellular carcinoma, melanoma, renal cell or head and neck cancer.

Trimming pared 7 bases from V and 2 bases from J, leaving 15 bases between. The CDR3 sequence is 15 residues long. Germline CDR1 is LNHDA and CDR2 is SQIVND (reference sequence). Study outcomes and limitations: Among T cells, CD8+ cells averaged more expanded clones than CD4+ cells.

The genes are TRBV19 and TRBJ2-1; D assignment may be TRBD1 or TRBD2 (6 bases each). The sample in question was CD4+ or CD8+ T cells sorted from blood, obtained in a trial of the OX40 agonist ivuxolimab. This receptor was identified in an adult with an advanced solid tumor such as melanoma, head and neck, liver or kidney cancer. The CDR3 spells CASTTGASAYNEQFF. The CDR3 region has the DNA TGTGCCAGTACAACGGGGGCGAGCGCCTACAATGAGCAGTTCTTC.